One and the same sample provided the 26 T cell receptor beta chains below, sequenced in a study of T cell responses to AZD1222 COVID-19 vaccine. The assay was immunoSEQ multiplex PCR, and TCRdb's table has in-frame clones only and misses some. The data contain tens of thousands of clones, over 70% of them singletons. Sequences were derived from peripheral blood, sampled 28 days after the second AZD1222 dose. These receptors originate from an adult who received the AZD1222 COVID-19 vaccine.

This chain uses TRBV3-1 (or the pseudogene TRBV3-2) with TRBJ2-5, with TRBD2 matching over 9 bases. The CDR3 extends over 18 amino acids. In germline, CDR1 is LGHDT, CDR2 YNNKEL (reference sequence). The J segment lost 2 bases and the V segment lost 6 bases, leaving 16 bases of the junction unmatched. CDR3 in amino acids: CASRPRSVLAGIQETQYF. The CDR3 nucleotides read TGTGCCAGCAGACCAAGATCCGTTCTAGCGGGGATACAAGAGACCCAGTACTTC.

The rearrangement links TRBV7-9 to TRBJ2-7; maybe TRBD2 (5 bases). Trimming took off 1 base at V and 0 bases at J, with 19 bases between the two ends. Germline CDR1 is SEHNR and CDR2 is FQNEAQ (reference sequence). The CDR3 totals 18 residues. As DNA, the CDR3 is TGTGCCAGCAGCTTAGTTCGGGGTGCCCAGTGGGGCTCCTACGAGCAGTACTTC. Translation gives CASSLVRGAQWGSYEQYF.

The CDR3 region is CASSPPMGWAASTDTQYF. In nucleotides, the CDR3 is TGTGCCAGCAGCCCCCCAATGGGTTGGGCGGCTAGCACAGATACGCAGTATTTT. This rearrangement joins TRBV7-2 to TRBJ2-3; D is ambiguous. The CDR3 has 18 residues. Germline CDR1 and CDR2: SGHTA and FQGNSA. V shed 5 bases and J shed 0 bases, with 21 bases lying between them.

V is TRBV15 and J is TRBJ2-3; D not resolved. The CDR3 contains 16 residues. V lost 5 bases, J lost 0 bases, and 15 bases lay in between. Germline V lookup: CDR1 LNHNV, CDR2 YYDKDF (reference sequence). CDR3 residues: CATSGRYGSSTDTQYF. The CDR3 DNA sequence: TGTGCCACCAGCGGACGATACGGATCTAGCACAGATACGCAGTATTTT.

The rearrangement links TRBV12-3 or TRBV12-4 to TRBJ1-5, with D possibly being TRBD1 (6 bases). This CDR3 region has 12 residues. Trimming pared 7 bases from V and 3 bases from J, leaving 7 bases between. The CDR3 protein is CASNRDNQPQHF. CDR3 DNA sequence: TGTGCCAGCAACAGGGACAATCAGCCCCAGCATTTT.

The J gene is TRBJ2-1, the V gene TRBV12-3 or TRBV12-4, with D uncertain. Trimming removed 7 bases at V and 10 bases at J, with 8 bases between. The CDR3 spans 10 residues. CDR3 nucleotide sequence: TGTGCCAGCACGAGCCGGGAGCAGTTCTTC. Protein product: CASTSREQFF.

This chain uses TRBV5-1 with TRBJ2-7; D is unresolved. V was shortened by 1 base and J by 5 bases, with 10 bases between the two germline ends. This CDR3 is built from 13 residues. Germline V CDR1 and CDR2: SGHRS, YFSETQ. DNA for the CDR3: TGCGCCAGCAGCTTGTCTGGGATCCACGAGCAGTACTTC. Translating it yields CASSLSGIHEQYF.

This sequence joins TRBV7-2 and TRBJ2-3; 11 nucleotides align to TRBD2. J was trimmed by 8 bases and V by 1 base; bases with no gene match: 8. Germline V lookup: CDR1 SGHTA, CDR2 FQGNSA. This CDR3 is built from 16 residues. CDR3 DNA sequence: TGTGCCAGCAGCTTAGAACTAGCGGGGGCTGCGGGTACGCAGTATTTT. It specifies CASSLELAGAAGTQYF.

The CDR3 DNA follows: TGTGCCAGCAGCCCGGCAGAAGAGACCCAGTACTTC. Translated, it gives CASSPAEETQYF. This chain uses TRBV7-8 with TRBJ2-5; the D is unclear. CDR3 length: 12 amino acids. V dropped 5 bases and J dropped 3 bases, with 7 bases sitting between them. CDR1 SGHVS and CDR2 FQNEAQ come from the germline V gene.

The genes are TRBV5-1 and TRBJ2-2; 8 bases are a match to TRBD1. The V gene end was trimmed by 1 base and the J gene end by 6 bases; junction bases not matched to a gene: 5. This CDR3 contains 15 residues. Germline-derived CDR1 and CDR2 are SGHRS and YFSETQ. The CDR3 here is CASSLMQGQAGELFF. DNA of the CDR3: TGCGCCAGCAGCTTGATGCAGGGACAGGCCGGGGAGCTGTTTTTT.

The CDR3 nucleotides are TGTGCCAGCAGCCTCGACGGGACAGGGGGTTACAATGAGCAGTTCTTC. This sequence encodes CASSLDGTGGYNEQFF. The V gene is TRBV7-3, the J gene TRBJ2-1; 11 bases match TRBD1. CDR3 length: 16 residues. Trimming removed 5 bases from V and 4 bases from J; junction bases left unmatched: 7. Germline CDR1 and CDR2: SGHTA and FQGTGA.

The chain has TRBV4-2 and TRBJ2-1; 10 nucleotides match TRBD2. Unmatched junction bases numbered 19, after V lost 4 bases and J lost 10 bases. Germline CDR1 LGHNA, CDR2 YNFKEQ. The CDR3 loop spans 18 amino acids. Here the CDR3 DNA reads TGTGCCAGCAGCCTTAACGGTAGGAGCGGGGGGGCGGTGGACGAGCAGTTCTTC. This codes for CASSLNGRSGGAVDEQFF.

This clone was seen a few times. The CDR3 loop reads CATSSRQGLGSPLHF. The CDR3 DNA reads TGTGCCACCAGCAGTCGACAGGGGCTGGGTTCACCCCTCCACTTT. V and J are TRBV15 and TRBJ1-6; 8 nucleotides line up with TRBD1. V shed 3 bases and J 9 bases; nucleotides not matched to a gene: 7. The CDR3 runs 15 residues. Germline-derived CDR1 and CDR2 are LNHNV and YYDKDF (reference sequence).

The J gene is TRBJ1-5, the V gene TRBV2; D gene unclear. V lost 6 bases and J 0 bases, leaving 21 bases between the germline ends. The CDR3 contains 18 residues. CDR1 is SNHLY and CDR2 is FYNNEI in the germline V gene. As DNA, the CDR3 is TGTGCCAGCAGAGGGAATAGGGTCGGATTGATTAGCAATCAGCCCCAGCATTTT. Translated: CASRGNRVGLISNQPQHF.

This clone was counted a single time. Here the CDR3 reads CASSSAFGQAYEQYF. In nucleotides, the CDR3 is TGTGCCAGCAGCTCGGCCTTCGGACAGGCCTACGAGCAGTACTTC. This chain links TRBV5-5 with TRBJ2-7, with 7 bases fitting TRBD1. The CDR3 totals 15 residues. V gave up 3 bases and J gave up 2 bases; unmatched junction bases: 8. Germline CDR1 reads SGHKS; CDR2 reads YYEKEE (reference sequence).

This chain connects TRBV29-1 to TRBJ2-7; TRBD2 aligns across 7 bases. The V segment lost 6 bases and the J segment 7 bases; nucleotides outside the gene matches: 9. Germline lookup yields CDR1 SQVTM and CDR2 ANQGSEA. CDR3 length: 12 residues. The CDR3 region has the DNA TGCAGCGTCGGACGGGGGACTACGGAGCAGTACTTC. It is translated as CSVGRGTTEQYF.

This rearrangement joins TRBV6-1 to TRBJ2-7; weak D call: TRBD1 (6 bases). The CDR3 contains 15 residues. Germline V gene lookup returns CDR1 MNHNS and CDR2 SASEGT. V lost 1 base, J lost 3 bases, and 13 bases lay in between. The CDR3 DNA follows: TGTGCCAGCAGTGAAGAACAGGGATGGGGCTACGAGCAGTACTTC. It is translated as CASSEEQGWGYEQYF.

The chain links TRBV15 to TRBJ1-2, with D tentatively TRBD1 (5 bases). The CDR3 runs 13 residues. V dropped 0 bases and J dropped 6 bases, with 8 bases sitting between them. Germline loops: CDR1 LNHNV, CDR2 YYDKDF (reference sequence). The CDR3 nucleotides are TGTGCCACCAGCAGAGAACAGGATCATGGCTACACCTTC. The encoded protein is CATSREQDHGYTF.

The chain links TRBV4-2 to TRBJ2-5, with TRBD2 matching over 9 bases. The J segment lost 4 bases and the V segment lost 0 bases, leaving 3 bases of the junction unmatched. CDR1 and CDR2 from the germline V gene are LGHNA and YNFKEQ. The CDR3 is made up of 15 amino acids. The chain's CDR3 is CASSQDAGGPETQYF. CDR3 coding DNA: TGTGCCAGCAGCCAAGATGCGGGGGGGCCAGAGACCCAGTACTTC.

The rearrangement joins TRBV29-1 to TRBJ1-2; TRBD1 agrees at 7 bases. Unmatched junction bases numbered 5, after V lost 4 bases and J lost 6 bases. Germline assignment: CDR1 SQVTM and CDR2 ANQGSEA. The CDR3 totals 12 residues. The CDR3 DNA reads as TGCAGCGTTGTATGCAGGGGGGATGGCTACACCTTC. Translated: CSVVCRGDGYTF.

This clone showed up just a few times. This sequence joins TRBV27 and TRBJ2-1, with TRBD2 matching over 8 bases. J was trimmed by 0 bases and V by 4 bases; bases with no gene match: 5. The CDR3 extends over 16 amino acids. CDR1 is MNHEY and CDR2 is SMNVEV in the germline V gene (reference sequence). The CDR3, as DNA: TGTGCCAGCAGTTCTCCAAGCGGGGGCTCCTACAATGAGCAGTTCTTC. It yields the protein CASSSPSGGSYNEQFF.

The V gene is TRBV5-1, the J gene TRBJ2-2; D may correspond to TRBD1 or TRBD2 (5 bases each). This CDR3 region has 16 residues. V lost 4 bases and J 2 bases, leaving 15 bases between the germline ends. The V gene's germline CDR1 is SGHRS and CDR2 YFSETQ. In DNA, the CDR3 is TGCGCCAGCAGCACCCAAGGTGGGGGAAACACCGGGGAGCTGTTTTTT. Its protein is CASSTQGGGNTGELFF.

The J gene is TRBJ2-3, the V gene TRBV12-3 or TRBV12-4; D remains unclear. The CDR3 consists of 13 residues. Deletions cut 4 bases from V and 7 bases from J, with 12 bases between. The CDR3 DNA reads TGTGCCAGCAGTTCGGACCAAAGAAATACGCAGTATTTT. Its translation is CASSSDQRNTQYF.

This clone occurred a few times. V is TRBV5-1 and J is TRBJ1-5; D is possibly TRBD1 (5 bases). V lost 3 bases, J lost 5 bases, and 15 bases lay in between. In germline, CDR1 is SGHRS, CDR2 YFSETQ. This CDR3 spans 15 amino acids. DNA for the CDR3: TGCGCCAGCAGCTCTTCCCCTGGGGGGGATCAGCCCCAGCATTTT. Translating it yields CASSSSPGGDQPQHF.

The rearrangement joins TRBV7-8 to TRBJ1-1, with 7 bases matching TRBD1. Germline CDR1 SGHVS, CDR2 FQNEAQ. The trim removed 4 bases at V and 4 bases at J, leaving 9 bases unmatched. This CDR3 has 15 residues. CDR3 region: CASSSTGVGSTEAFF. Here the CDR3 DNA reads TGTGCCAGCAGCTCAACAGGGGTAGGATCCACTGAAGCTTTCTTT.

The chain has TRBV4-2 and TRBJ1-1; D is undetermined. CDR1 is LGHNA and CDR2 is YNFKEQ in the germline V gene. The CDR3 extends over 17 amino acids. Trimming cost V 0 bases and J 3 bases, with 17 bases left between them. CDR3 sequence (DNA): TGTGCCAGCAGCCAAGACTCTCGGGGAGGGTGGGACACTGAAGCTTTCTTT. It encodes CASSQDSRGGWDTEAFF.